This T cell receptor beta chain stems from a study of regulatory T cells in long-lasting Graves disease. With iRepertoire HTBI primers and Arm-PCR of CDR3 regions, TCR beta libraries were built. One entry per CDR3 protein, called by TCRdb with MiXCR from the multiplex PCR reads. Here the sample spans some 370,000 distinct CDR3 sequences, 20% to 25% being singletons. The time point denotes: persistent/refractory GD, antithyroid drugs over 5 years with positive TRAb. Following extraction of RNA from PBMCs, that RNA was used to make the TCR library. Only a few counts were recorded for this clonotype. V lost 1 base to trimming and J lost 3 bases; unmatched junction nucleotides: 6. This CDR3 region has 15 residues. In germline, CDR1 is SGHRS, CDR2 YFSETQ.

The sample consisted of peripheral blood mononuclear cells (PBMCs), taken when the disease was refractory, from a patient treated with antithyroid drugs. This clonotype was sampled from a woman aged 40 to 50 with Graves disease. The chain has TRBV5-1 and TRBJ2-7; TRBD2 matches at 8 bases. The CDR3 spells CASSLSREGLYEQYF. In DNA form, the CDR3 reads TGCGCCAGCAGCTTGTCCCGGGAGGGCCTCTACGAGCAGTACTTC.